This record covers a single T cell receptor beta chain. The sample is drawn from a study of blood T cell repertoires in COVID-19. Methods used by the authors: Estimates of nucleated cell counts were drawn from the amplification of reference gene primers. Repertoires were generated with immunoSEQ multiplex PCR, while TCRdb's copy carries only in-frame clones and drops some. That table supplies the V and J calls and clone size; D and trimming were determined from the DNA. The sample carries roughly 670,000 clones, about 87% recorded once. The ends were cut back, 6 bases at V and 3 bases at J, with 12 bases in the middle. Germline CDR1 reads MNHEY; CDR2 reads SVGAGI. The CDR3 length is 13 residues.

V is TRBV6-5 and J is TRBJ2-7; a weak D match, TRBD1 (6 bases). The receptor was derived from a woman aged 18-29 years with acute or convalescent COVID-19. The sample consisted of peripheral blood. Here the CDR3 DNA reads TGTGCCAGCAGCCCGGGACAAGTCTACGAGCAGTACTTC. This sequence encodes CASSPGQVYEQYF.